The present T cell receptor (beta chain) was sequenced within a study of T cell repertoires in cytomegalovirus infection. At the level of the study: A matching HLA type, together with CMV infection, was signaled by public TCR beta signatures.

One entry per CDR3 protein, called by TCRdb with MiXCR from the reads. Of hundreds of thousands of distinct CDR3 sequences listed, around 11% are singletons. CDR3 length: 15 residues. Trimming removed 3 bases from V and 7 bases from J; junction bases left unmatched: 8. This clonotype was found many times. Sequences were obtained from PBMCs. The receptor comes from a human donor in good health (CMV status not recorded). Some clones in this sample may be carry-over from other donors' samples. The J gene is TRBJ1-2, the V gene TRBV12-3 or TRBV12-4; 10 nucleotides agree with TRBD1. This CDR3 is CASSFGTGESLGYTF. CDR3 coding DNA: TGTGCCAGCAGTTTTGGGACAGGGGAGTCTCTTGGCTACACCTTC.